This section outlines one T cell receptor (beta chain) sequence together with its context. Trimming shortened V by 4 bases and J by 3 bases, and 3 bases separated the two germline ends. The CDR3 is 11 amino acids. Germline CDR1 reads SGHRS; CDR2 reads YFSETQ. Original processing methods: By means of reference gene primer amplification, nucleated cell counts were estimated. The method was immunoSEQ multiplex PCR; TCRdb's version includes in-frame clones alone and lacks a portion of them. V and J calls and clone size follow that table, whereas D and trimming were derived from the DNA. The sample lists fewer than 200,000 clones, around 82% occurring once. The data stem from a study of blood T cell repertoires in COVID-19. At the level of the study: Both acute and convalescent COVID-19 samples were obtained from the United States, Italy and Spain. In each case, the material was cDNA or gDNA derived from T cells, B-cell-depleted T cells, or PBMCs.

Sequencing was done on a sample of peripheral blood. The source is a man aged 55 to 70 who had recovered from COVID-19. V is TRBV5-1 and J is TRBJ2-3; D is unclear. The CDR3 bases are TGCGCCAGCAGCGCGACAGATACGCAGTATTTT. This translates into CASSATDTQYF.